Included here is one TCR beta chain sequence, with context. Germline CDR1 is KGHSH and CDR2 is LQKENI. The CDR3 is 13 residues long. The V gene lost 5 bases and the J gene lost 6 bases, with 11 bases spanning the gap. Per the original methods: The assay estimated nucleated cells by amplifying reference gene primers. The assay was immunoSEQ multiplex PCR, and TCRdb's table has in-frame clones only and misses some. V and J calls and clone size come straight from that table; D and trimming were deduced from the DNA. This table has roughly 110,000 clones, more than 80% appearing once. This specimen comes from a study of blood T cell repertoires in COVID-19. For the study at large: There were acute and convalescent COVID-19 samples, and they came from the United States, Italy and Spain. Sample material is recorded as cDNA or gDNA derived from T cells, B-cell-depleted T cells, or PBMCs.

What was sequenced was peripheral blood. The source of this sequence is a woman between 50 and 59 years old with acute or convalescent COVID-19. The J gene is TRBJ1-5, the V gene TRBV18; D is ambiguous. This CDR3 is CASSEGFGQPQHF. CDR3 DNA sequence: TGTGCCAGCTCAGAGGGATTTGGTCAGCCCCAGCATTTT.